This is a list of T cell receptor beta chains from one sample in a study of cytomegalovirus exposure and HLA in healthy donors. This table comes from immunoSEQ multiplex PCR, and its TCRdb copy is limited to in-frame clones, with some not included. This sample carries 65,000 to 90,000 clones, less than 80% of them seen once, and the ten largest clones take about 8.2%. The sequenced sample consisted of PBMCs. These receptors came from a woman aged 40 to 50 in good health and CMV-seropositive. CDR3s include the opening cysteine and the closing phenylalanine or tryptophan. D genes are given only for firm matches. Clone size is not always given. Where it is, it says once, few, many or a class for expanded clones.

CASSPTDNSPLHF | TGTGCCAGTAGTCCAACGGATAATTCACCCCTCCACTTT | TRBJ1-6 | - | - | TRBV19
CASSGGTSGVQETQYF | TGCGCCAGCAGCGGTGGGACTAGCGGGGTCCAAGAGACCCAGTACTTC | TRBJ2-5 | TRBD2 | - | TRBV5-1
CASSLVQNEKLFF | TGTGCCAGCAGTTTGGTACAGAATGAAAAACTGTTTTTT | TRBJ1-4 | - | - | TRBV28
CASSILSGSEQYF | TGTGCCAGCTCGATTCTGAGCGGGAGCGAGCAGTACTTC | TRBJ2-7 | TRBD2 | - | TRBV27
CASSQGERAQPQHF | TGTGCCAGCAGCCAAGGAGAGCGTGCTCAGCCCCAGCATTTT | TRBJ1-5 | - | - | TRBV4-2
CARSLAGGRGPPDEKLFF | TGTGCCAGAAGCTTGGCTGGCGGGCGAGGGCCCCCGGATGAAAAACTGTTTTTT | TRBJ1-4 | - | - | TRBV5-3
CASSQGEKQPQHF | TGCGCCAGCTCCCAGGGGGAAAAACAGCCCCAGCATTTT | TRBJ1-5 | TRBD1 | - | TRBV5-1
CASADGEGTEAFF | TGTGCCAGCGCCGACGGTGAGGGAACTGAAGCTTTCTTT | TRBJ1-1 | - | - | TRBV2
CSAGLAGGSSYEQYF | TGCAGCGCTGGACTAGCGGGGGGCTCATCCTACGAGCAGTACTTC | TRBJ2-7 | TRBD2 | - | TRBV29-1
CASSLGAWREEQFF | TGTGCCAGCAGCTTGGGGGCGTGGCGGGAGGAGCAGTTCTTC | TRBJ2-1 | - | few | TRBV7-9
CASSPSQGIRNSPLHF | TGTGCCAGCAGCCCATCACAGGGGATACGGAATTCACCCCTCCACTTT | TRBJ1-6 | TRBD1 | - | TRBV28
CASSHPDRGYYEQYF | TGTGCCAGCAGCCATCCAGACAGGGGGTATTACGAGCAGTACTTC | TRBJ2-7 | TRBD1 | few | TRBV4-2
CAISEAGPPEAFF | TGTGCCATCAGTGAGGCGGGCCCCCCTGAAGCTTTCTTT | TRBJ1-1 | - | - | TRBV10-3
CASSSPTGRAYEQYF | TGTGCCAGCAGTTCGCCGACAGGGCGAGCCTACGAGCAGTACTTC | TRBJ2-7 | TRBD1 | - | TRBV28
CASSPGKVRTYEQYF | TGTGCCAGCAGCCCCGGGAAGGTACGAACCTACGAGCAGTACTTC | TRBJ2-7 | - | - | TRBV14
CASSENTFHHNEQFF | TGTGCCAGCAGCGAAAACACCTTCCACCACAATGAGCAGTTCTTC | TRBJ2-1 | - | - | TRBV7-2
CASSLEGLENEKLFF | TGTGCCAGCAGCCTGGAGGGGCTTGAAAATGAAAAACTGTTTTTT | TRBJ1-4 | - | few | TRBV7-2
CASSSRTGSGELFF | TGTGCCAGCAGCTCACGGACAGGTTCCGGGGAGCTGTTTTTT | TRBJ2-2 | TRBD1 | - | TRBV11-2
CASSFNGGSYEQYF | TGTGCCAGCAGCTTTAACGGGGGGTCCTACGAGCAGTACTTC | TRBJ2-7 | TRBD2 | - | TRBV7-8
CASSLPGINEQFF | TGTGCCAGCAGCCTTCCGGGGATCAATGAGCAGTTCTTC | TRBJ2-1 | - | - | TRBV7-2
CASSGTSGGAETQYF | TGTGCCAGCAGCGGGACTAGCGGGGGGGCGGAGACCCAGTACTTC | TRBJ2-5 | TRBD2 | few | TRBV9
CASSVGAGYTDTQYF | TGTGCCAGCAGCGTAGGCGCGGGGTACACAGATACGCAGTATTTT | TRBJ2-3 | - | - | TRBV9
CAWLRPGGNTEAFF | TGTGCCTGGCTCCGCCCTGGAGGGAACACTGAAGCTTTCTTT | TRBJ1-1 | - | - | TRBV30
CASSYTDFSGNTIYF | TGTGCCAGCAGCTACACGGACTTCTCTGGAAACACCATATATTTT | TRBJ1-3 | - | - | TRBV7-8
CATCGGQYTEAFF | TGTGCCACTTGCGGAGGGCAGTACACTGAAGCTTTCTTT | TRBJ1-1 | - | - | TRBV10-3
CASSETGNRDQPQHF | TGTGCCAGCAGTGAAACGGGGAACAGGGATCAGCCCCAGCATTTT | TRBJ1-5 | - | - | TRBV6-1
CASEARNTIYF | TGTGCCAGTGAGGCGAGAAACACCATATATTTT | TRBJ1-3 | - | - | TRBV19
CASGARTSGGNEQFF | TGTGCCAGCGGGGCCCGGACTAGCGGGGGAAATGAGCAGTTCTTC | TRBJ2-1 | TRBD2 | once | TRBV11-2
CASSGLAGTDTQYF | TGCGCCAGCAGCGGACTAGCGGGCACAGATACGCAGTATTTT | TRBJ2-3 | TRBD2 | few | TRBV4-1
CAWNTIGSTEAFF | TGTGCCTGGAACACTATAGGGAGCACTGAAGCTTTCTTT | TRBJ1-1 | - | - | TRBV30
CASSREGLVTGELFF | TGTGCCAGCAGTCGGGAGGGACTGGTGACCGGGGAACTGTTTTTT | TRBJ2-2 | TRBD2 | - | TRBV7-3
CASSQNTEAFF | TGTGCCAGCAGCCAAAACACTGAAGCTTTCTTT | TRBJ1-1 | - | few | TRBV7-2
CASSPPLAAGSEQFF | TGTGCCAGCAGTCCCCCCCTAGCAGCGGGGAGTGAGCAGTTCTTC | TRBJ2-1 | TRBD2 | - | TRBV28
CASSELAGGPKNIQYF | TGTGCCAGCAGCGAACTAGCGGGGGGGCCCAAAAACATTCAGTACTTC | TRBJ2-4 | TRBD2 | - | TRBV7-2
CASSLESSGANVLTF | TGCGCCAGCAGCTTGGAATCGTCCGGGGCCAACGTCCTGACTTTC | TRBJ2-6 | - | - | TRBV5-1
CASSHRVSYNEQFF | TGCGCCAGCAGCCACAGGGTGTCCTACAATGAGCAGTTCTTC | TRBJ2-1 | - | - | TRBV4-1
CASRRFSQGPNEKLFF | TGTGCCAGCAGACGCTTCTCACAGGGCCCTAATGAAAAACTGTTTTTT | TRBJ1-4 | - | once | TRBV13
CSVGTGSGAGELFF | TGCAGCGTTGGGACAGGGTCAGGGGCCGGGGAGCTGTTTTTT | TRBJ2-2 | TRBD1 | - | TRBV29-1
CASSPLTGDTEAFF | TGTGCCAGCTCACCGCTGACAGGTGACACTGAAGCTTTCTTT | TRBJ1-1 | - | - | TRBV18